This TCR beta chain was retrieved from a study of technical replicates of blood from several donors. Using immunoSEQ multiplex PCR, the repertoire was profiled, and TCRdb retains in-frame clones only, with some absent. This sample has 85,000 to 100,000 clones, with nearly 97% found just once. The material sequenced was T cells isolated from PBMCs. The receptor was derived from a human donor in good health.

The chain's CDR3 is CASSYFAGGGYEQYF. The CDR3 DNA reads TGTGCCAGCAGTTACTTCGCAGGGGGCGGCTACGAGCAGTACTTC. The V gene is TRBV6-6, the J gene TRBJ2-7; 8 nucleotides line up with TRBD1. The CDR3 has 15 amino acids. The V and J ends lost 1 base and 3 bases, in that order; junction bases with no gene match: 5. Germline CDR1 is MNHNY and CDR2 is SVGAGI (reference sequence).